This T cell receptor (beta chain) was sequenced in a study of blood T cell repertoires in COVID-19 (dated by TCRdb to the early 2020s). Concerning the study at large: The collaborator samples originated in the United States, Italy and Spain and spanned the acute and convalescent phases of COVID-19. The material from the prospective study consisted of cDNA or gDNA derived from T cells, B-cell-depleted T cells, or PBMCs. The dataset comprised deeply sampled blood TCRbeta repertoires from subjects exposed to, actively infected with, or recovered from COVID-19. The repertoires were released in a freely available public database meant as a resource for research on the immune response to SARS-CoV-2. The samples were drawn from the first 160 participants of the ongoing ImmuneRACE study and from about 1,200 subjects provided by 6 global collaborators. A de-identified subject ID, COVID-19 status, age in years and sex were almost always included in the sample metadata. Where HLA class I and class II types were available, the types were taken from metadata supplied by the sample provider, not from assay-based typing.

CDR1 and CDR2 are drawn from the germline V gene (reference sequence): SGHNT, YYREEE. V ends up 1 base short and J 4 bases short, with an unmatched junction base count of 6. The CDR3 has 15 amino acids, counting the end cysteine and phenylalanine. Only the CDR3 DNA stays, 45 bases, in frame from base 1. Findings and caveats that apply to the study as a whole: How much clinical and demographic metadata was included differed by source and by participant, and the metadata was provided uncurated.

TCRbeta CDR3 regions were amplified from genomic DNA using the immunoSEQ Assay, a bias-controlled multiplex PCR. Regarding the original processing steps: Within the assay, amplification of reference gene primers was used to estimate how many nucleated cells each sample contained. To quantify the absolute abundance of each unique TCRbeta CDR3 rearrangement, sequence reads were collapsed and filtered. For each sample, productive Simpson clonality was calculated by taking the square root of Simpson's diversity index across productive rearrangements. Here the immuneACCESS table is served through TCRdb, limited to in-frame sequences with V and J called. Missing clones are a known gap in these copies; in checked studies unresolved V genes cover under half, and the rest lacks a known reason. Clone size and the V and J calls come from that table; the DNA yielded D and trimming. For this sample there are 200,000 to 250,000 clones; 85% to 90% appear just once. The top ten clones comprise approximately 2.6% of the sample.

Turning to this clone: The antigen this receptor binds is unknown. Within one base of it there is no much larger clone, and no base qualities were kept.

The collaborating institutions used their own protocols to collect whole blood in K2EDTA tubes. For TCRbeta analysis, collaborators shipped samples in one of three forms: frozen whole blood, isolated PBMCs, or DNA extracted from either of those sample types. This TCR came from a woman aged 60-75 years with acute or convalescent COVID-19. The sequence is built from TRBV5-4 and TRBJ2-7; TRBD1 agrees with 9 junctional bases. Sequenced input: peripheral blood. This receptor carries the CDR3 CASSLSGTGTYEQYF. Read as DNA, the sequence is TGTGCCAGCAGCTTGTCCGGGACAGGGACTTACGAGCAGTACTTC.